The 24 T cell receptor beta chains below come from one sample, sequenced in a study of blood T cell repertoires in COVID-19. Libraries were prepared by immunoSEQ multiplex PCR; TCRdb keeps only in-frame clonotypes and omits some of them. This sample yields some 96,000 clones, of which 70% to 90% are seen a single time; 5% belongs to the top ten. The specimen sequenced was peripheral blood. These receptors came from a human donor in a cohort sampled during active COVID-19.

This rearrangement joins TRBV9 to TRBJ1-1, with D unclear. The CDR3 is made up of 13 amino acids. V lost 0 bases and J 0 bases, leaving 3 bases between the germline ends. Germline assignment: CDR1 SGDLS and CDR2 YYNGEE. The DNA of the CDR3 is TGTGCCAGCAGCGTAGTCGTGAACACTGAAGCTTTCTTT. It is translated as CASSVVVNTEAFF.

The chain carries TRBV12-3 or TRBV12-4 and TRBJ1-6, with TRBD1 identical over 7 bases. The trim removed 6 bases at V and 9 bases at J, leaving 5 bases unmatched. The CDR3 runs to 13 residues. CDR3 region: CASSPRDSSPLHF. In DNA, the CDR3 is TGTGCCAGCAGCCCCCGGGACAGTTCACCCCTCCACTTT.

This CDR3 is CASSLLAGGPSSYNEQFF. CDR3 nucleotide sequence: TGTGCCAGCAGCTTACTAGCGGGAGGGCCGAGCTCCTACAATGAGCAGTTCTTC. This chain joins TRBV7-9 and TRBJ2-1; the match to TRBD2 covers 12 bases. The CDR3 is 18 amino acids. Germline assignment: CDR1 SEHNR and CDR2 FQNEAQ (reference sequence). The ends lost 2 bases at V and 0 bases at J; junction bases unmatched: 5. The entire variable domain, with the rest obtained from reference TRBV7-9 and TRBJ2-1, is as follows: DTGVSQNPRHKITKRGQNVTFRCDPISEHNRLYWYRQTLGQGPEFLTYFQNEAQLEKSRLLSDRFSAERPKGSFSTLEIQRTEQGDSAMYLCASSLLAGGPSSYNEQFFGPGTRLTVL.

In DNA form, the CDR3 reads TGTGCCAGCAGTTCCATCGCCCTGCTTTTAGCGGAAGGGATTGAGACCCAGTACTTC. Translating gives CASSSIALLLAEGIETQYF. The chain employs TRBV28 and TRBJ2-5; TRBD2 might be the D (6 bases). Germline V gene data show CDR1 as MDHEN and CDR2 as SYDVKM. Trimming removed 4 bases at V and 5 bases at J, with 29 bases between. The CDR3 totals 19 residues.

The chain carries TRBV7-2 and TRBJ1-2; unclear D gene. The V end was cut by 2 bases, the J end by 3 bases, with 10 bases between. The CDR3 runs to 14 residues. CDR1 is SGHTA, CDR2 FQGNSA, per germline. The CDR3 spells CASSLLVRDYGYTF. In DNA, the CDR3 is TGTGCCAGCAGCTTATTAGTCCGGGACTATGGCTACACCTTC.

V usage is TRBV3-1 (or the pseudogene TRBV3-2) and J usage is TRBJ2-7; D uncertain. Trimming removed 5 bases at V and 2 bases at J, with 13 bases between. CDR3 length: 14 residues. The germline V gene encodes CDR1 LGHDT and CDR2 YNNKEL (reference sequence). The CDR3 coding sequence is TGTGCCAGCAGCTTCAACGGCGGTACCTACGAGCAGTACTTC. As protein: CASSFNGGTYEQYF.

The chain uses TRBV6-2 or TRBV6-3 and TRBJ1-5; D might be TRBD1 (5 bases). Trimming stripped 6 bases from V and 3 bases from J, with 15 bases between. The V gene's germline CDR1 is MNHEY and CDR2 SVGEGT. The CDR3 loop spans 15 amino acids. CDR3 DNA: TGTGCCAGCAGCATTAACAGGATCCCCAATCAGCCCCAGCATTTT. This sequence encodes CASSINRIPNQPQHF.

This clone came up once. The chain couples TRBV6-5 to TRBJ1-1; 7 nucleotides match TRBD1. The V gene end was trimmed by 5 bases and the J gene end by 5 bases; junction bases not matched to a gene: 2. The CDR3 has 12 amino acids. Germline loops: CDR1 MNHEY, CDR2 SVGAGI. For the CDR3, the DNA is TGTGCCAGCAGTACCAGGGGGACTGAAGCTTTCTTT. This translates into CASSTRGTEAFF.

This chain joins TRBV27 and TRBJ1-1; no firm D call. The V gene's germline CDR1 is MNHEY and CDR2 SMNVEV (reference sequence). V was pared by 4 bases and J by 0 bases, with 15 bases between. This CDR3 region has 16 residues. The CDR3 DNA is TGTGCCAGCAGTTCCCCCCGGACTTCGATGAACACTGAAGCTTTCTTT. Its translation is CASSSPRTSMNTEAFF.

The chain combines TRBV28 with TRBJ1-2, with a possible D match to TRBD1 (5 bases). Germline CDR1 MDHEN, CDR2 SYDVKM. This CDR3 spans 15 amino acids. The V gene lost 2 bases and the J gene lost 2 bases, with 12 bases spanning the gap. The CDR3 bases are TGTGCCAGCAGTTTACGGGGGGATTCGAACTATGGCTACACCTTC. The encoded protein is CASSLRGDSNYGYTF.

This clone was recorded once. The gene calls are TRBV3-1 (or the pseudogene TRBV3-2) and TRBJ1-6; D might be TRBD1 (5 bases). The CDR3 totals 15 residues. With 6 bases removed from V and 0 bases from J, the gap between germline ends came to 9 bases. CDR1 and CDR2 from the germline V gene are LGHDT and YNNKEL (reference sequence). CDR3 coding DNA: TGTGCCAGCAGGACAGAAAGCTCCTATAATTCACCCCTCCACTTT. Translated: CASRTESSYNSPLHF.

J is TRBJ2-7 and V is TRBV5-1; TRBD1 agrees at 8 bases. The CDR3 totals 15 residues. Germline CDR1 and CDR2: SGHRS and YFSETQ. V was pared by 0 bases and J by 6 bases, with 8 bases of the junction left unmatched. In DNA, the CDR3 is TGCGCCAGCAGCTTGGGACAGGGGCGGCCCGGCGAGCAGTACTTC. It translates to CASSLGQGRPGEQYF. Complete variable domain (other parts from reference TRBV5-1 and TRBJ2-7): KAGVTQTPRYLIKTRGQQVTLSCSPISGHRSVSWYQQTPGQGLQFLFEYFSETQRNKGNFPGRFSGRQFSNSRSEMNVSTLELGDSALYLCASSLGQGRPGEQYFGPGTRLTVT.

The rearrangement links TRBV11-2 to TRBJ2-7; D not certain. The V end lost 1 base, the J end lost 4 bases, and 11 bases lay between the germline ends. The CDR3 covers 14 residues. Germline values: CDR1 SGHAT, CDR2 FQNNGV. CDR3 region: CASSLVRSPYEQYF. The CDR3 DNA is TGTGCCAGCAGCTTAGTGCGGTCGCCTTACGAGCAGTACTTC.

In DNA form, the CDR3 reads TGTGCCAGCACTCACCCCGGACAAGATAGCAATCAGCCCCAGCATTTT. Its translation: CASTHPGQDSNQPQHF. The chain recombines TRBV27 with TRBJ1-5; D might be TRBD1 (5 bases). The V gene lost 7 bases and the J gene lost 0 bases, with 16 bases spanning the gap. Germline V gene sequence: CDR1 MNHEY, CDR2 SMNVEV (reference sequence). The CDR3 consists of 16 residues.

This clone has only one observation. The V and J genes are TRBV7-2 and TRBJ2-1; TRBD2 aligns across 9 bases. Germline lookup yields CDR1 SGHTA and CDR2 FQGNSA. The CDR3 covers 16 residues. With V trimmed by 5 bases and J by 9 bases, 14 bases remained unmatched. The CDR3 nucleotides are TGTGCCAGCAGCGCCTCGACTAGCGGTCGTGGCGGTGAGCAGTTCTTC. As protein: CASSASTSGRGGEQFF.

The chain joins TRBV19 to TRBJ2-1; no definite D call. Deletions cut 7 bases from V and 9 bases from J, with 22 bases between. The CDR3 runs 15 residues. The germline V gene has CDR1 LNHDA and CDR2 SQIVND (reference sequence). Here the CDR3 DNA reads TGTGCCAGTATAGGTCGGGTAGGCTCGCCGGGTGAGCAGTTCTTC. Translated, it gives CASIGRVGSPGEQFF.

The V call is TRBV18, the J call TRBJ2-1; 9 bases map to TRBD1. The germline gives CDR1 KGHSH, CDR2 LQKENI. CDR3 length equals 18 residues. Germline trimming cut 0 bases from V and 4 bases from J; bases unmatched to any gene: 10. The CDR3 loop is CASSPPKAWTGDYNEQFF. For the CDR3, the DNA is TGTGCCAGCTCACCACCGAAGGCGTGGACAGGGGATTACAATGAGCAGTTCTTC.

Only one count was recorded for this clone. J is TRBJ2-4 and V is TRBV30; perhaps TRBD1 as D (6 bases). The CDR3 extends over 14 amino acids. Trimming cost V 3 bases and J 0 bases, with 9 bases left between them. The V gene's germline CDR1 is GTSNPN and CDR2 SVGIG (reference sequence). CDR3 residues: CAWRGHLAKNIQYF. The CDR3, as DNA: TGTGCCTGGAGGGGACATCTAGCCAAAAACATTCAGTACTTC.

This chain connects TRBV20-1 to TRBJ1-2; D gene ambiguous. The V end lost 4 bases, the J end lost 8 bases, and 11 bases lay between the germline ends. Germline CDR1 is DFQATT and CDR2 is SNEGSKA (reference sequence). The CDR3 is 11 amino acids. The CDR3 sequence is CSATHYFGYTF. The DNA for the CDR3 is TGCAGTGCTACCCACTATTTCGGCTACACCTTC.

This clone was found a few times. The CDR3 nucleotides read TGTGCCAGCAGCCCAATAGGGACAGGGTCTTCAAATGGCTACACCTTC. Its translation is CASSPIGTGSSNGYTF. The chain has TRBV4-2 and TRBJ1-2; TRBD1 matches 9 bases. This CDR3 spans 16 amino acids. From germline, CDR1 is LGHNA and CDR2 YNFKEQ. Trimming cost V 4 bases and J 6 bases; bases outside gene matches: 12.

This chain links TRBV27 with TRBJ1-3; D may be TRBD1 (6 bases). Per germline, CDR1 MNHEY and CDR2 SMNVEV (reference sequence). This CDR3 is 16 amino acids long. The V and J ends lost 7 bases and 2 bases respectively, with 18 bases between them. CDR3 region: CASKDFGTQTGNTIYF. CDR3 sequence (DNA): TGTGCCAGCAAAGACTTCGGGACACAAACTGGAAACACCATATATTTT.

J is TRBJ2-7 and V is TRBV6-2 or TRBV6-3, with D possibly TRBD1 on 6 matching bases. The ends were cut back, 6 bases at V and 7 bases at J, with 22 bases in the middle. This CDR3 has 15 amino acids. Germline values: CDR1 MNHEY, CDR2 SVGEGT. As DNA, the CDR3 is TGTGCCAGCAGCCTCCAGGGGACACGGGATGGAGAGCAGTACTTC. Protein product: CASSLQGTRDGEQYF.

The rearrangement joins TRBV6-5 to TRBJ2-2; D not certain. Germline lookup yields CDR1 MNHEY and CDR2 SVGAGI. Trimming removed 8 bases at V and 4 bases at J, with 14 bases between. The CDR3 is 14 amino acids. The CDR3 sequence: CASDRGTGTGELFF. CDR3 DNA sequence: TGTGCCAGCGACCGAGGAACGGGCACCGGGGAGCTGTTTTTT.

The chain employs TRBV6-2 or TRBV6-3 and TRBJ2-1, with 9 nucleotides matching TRBD1. The germline V gene encodes CDR1 MNHEY and CDR2 SVGEGT. The trim removed 6 bases at V and 4 bases at J, leaving 7 bases unmatched. The CDR3 is made up of 15 amino acids. The CDR3 DNA reads as TGTGCCAGCAGCCCACAGGGGGCTTTTTACAATGAGCAGTTCTTC. Encoded protein: CASSPQGAFYNEQFF.